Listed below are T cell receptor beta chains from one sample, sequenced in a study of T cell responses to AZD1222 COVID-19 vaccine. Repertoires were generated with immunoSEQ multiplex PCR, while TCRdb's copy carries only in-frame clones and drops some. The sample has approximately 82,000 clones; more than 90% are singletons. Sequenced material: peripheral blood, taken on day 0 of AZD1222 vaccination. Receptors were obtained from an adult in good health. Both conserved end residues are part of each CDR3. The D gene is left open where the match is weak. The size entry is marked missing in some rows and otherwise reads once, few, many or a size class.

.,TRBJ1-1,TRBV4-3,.,CASSQFGEAFF,TGCGCCAGCAGCCAATTCGGTGAAGCTTTCTTT
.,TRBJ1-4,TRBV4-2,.,CASSQDYRGNEKLFF,TGTGCCAGCAGCCAAGATTACCGAGGTAATGAAAAACTGTTTTTT
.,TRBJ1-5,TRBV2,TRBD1,CASRMDREDQPQHF,TGTGCCAGCAGGATGGACAGGGAAGATCAGCCCCAGCATTTT
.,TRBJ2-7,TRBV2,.,CASTSQVGVWEQYF,TGTGCCAGCACCTCCCAGGTGGGGGTGTGGGAGCAGTACTTC
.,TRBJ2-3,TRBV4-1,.,CASSQEGVGRGTQYF,TGCGCCAGCAGCCAAGAAGGAGTGGGGCGGGGAACGCAGTATTTT
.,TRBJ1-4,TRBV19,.,CASSSVLQGFSEKLFF,TGTGCCAGTAGTAGCGTACTACAGGGTTTCAGTGAAAAACTGTTTTTT
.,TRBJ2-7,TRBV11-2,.,CASSLQTYGGYEQYF,TGTGCCAGCAGCTTGCAAACCTACGGAGGCTACGAGCAGTACTTC
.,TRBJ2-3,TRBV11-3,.,CASSLRTGKGGDTQYF,TGTGCCAGCAGCTTAAGGACGGGAAAAGGAGGAGATACGCAGTATTTT
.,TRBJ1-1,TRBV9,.,CASSVGISPPEAFF,TGTGCCAGCAGCGTGGGGATTTCTCCCCCTGAAGCTTTCTTT
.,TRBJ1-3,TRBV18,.,CASSPFEGIGGNTIYF,TGTGCCAGCTCACCATTCGAAGGGATCGGCGGAAACACCATATATTTT
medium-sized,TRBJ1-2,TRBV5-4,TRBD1,CASSFRGRGNYGYTF,TGTGCCAGCAGCTTCAGGGGGAGGGGTAACTATGGCTACACCTTC
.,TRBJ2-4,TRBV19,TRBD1,CASSTTGYGNIQYF,TGTGCCAGTAGTACGACAGGGTACGGGAACATTCAGTACTTC
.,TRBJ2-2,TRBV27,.,CASSPSWENTGELFF,TGTGCCAGCAGTCCAAGTTGGGAGAACACCGGGGAGCTGTTTTTT
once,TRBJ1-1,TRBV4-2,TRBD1,CASSQPGGTEAFF,TGTGCCAGCAGCCAACCAGGGGGGACTGAAGCTTTCTTT
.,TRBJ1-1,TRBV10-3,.,CAISDPNGEAFF,TGTGCCATCAGTGACCCGAACGGCGAGGCTTTCTTT
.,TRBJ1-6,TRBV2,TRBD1,CASRGGTGLSPLHF,TGTGCCAGCAGGGGGGGGACAGGCCTTTCACCCCTCCACTTT
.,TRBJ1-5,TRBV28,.,CASSWQGTNQPQHF,TGTGCCAGCAGTTGGCAGGGAACCAATCAGCCCCAGCATTTT
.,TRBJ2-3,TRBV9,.,CASSVGMGGGIEDTQYF,TGTGCCAGCAGCGTAGGGATGGGCGGTGGAATTGAAGATACGCAGTATTTT
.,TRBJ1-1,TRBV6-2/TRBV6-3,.,CASSQRENTEAFF,TGTGCCAGCAGTCAGCGGGAGAACACTGAAGCTTTCTTT
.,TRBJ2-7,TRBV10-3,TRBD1,CAIAETGYNNEQYF,TGTGCCATCGCCGAGACAGGGTACAACAACGAGCAGTACTTC
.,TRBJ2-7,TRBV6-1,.,CASSEGLTYEQYF,TGTGCCAGCAGTGAAGGTCTAACCTACGAGCAGTACTTC
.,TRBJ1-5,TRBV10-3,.,CAISVEGGNQPQHF,TGTGCCATCAGTGTAGAAGGAGGCAATCAGCCCCAGCATTTT
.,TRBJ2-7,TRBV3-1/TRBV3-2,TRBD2,CASSPPGASGGREQYF,TGTGCCAGCAGCCCCCCCGGGGCTAGCGGGGGACGCGAGCAGTACTTC
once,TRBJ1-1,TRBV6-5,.,CASSYSNRRGDEAFF,TGTGCCAGCAGTTACTCGAACCGACGGGGGGATGAAGCTTTCTTT
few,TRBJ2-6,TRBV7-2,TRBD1,CASSQGARGSRANVLTF,TGTGCCAGCAGCCAGGGGGCACGGGGGAGTAGGGCCAACGTCCTGACTTTC
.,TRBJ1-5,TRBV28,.,CASSFSWFEPHF,TGTGCCAGCAGTTTTTCATGGTTTGAGCCGCATTTT
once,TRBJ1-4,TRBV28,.,CASRQGGKNEKLFF,TGTGCCAGCAGGCAAGGGGGGAAGAATGAAAAACTGTTTTTT
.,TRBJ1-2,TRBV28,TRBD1,CASSYKGQFYGYTF,TGTGCCAGCAGTTACAAGGGACAGTTCTATGGCTACACCTTC
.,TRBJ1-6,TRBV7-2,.,CASSLGGPGPLHF,TGTGCCAGCAGCTTAGGCGGCCCGGGACCCCTCCACTTT
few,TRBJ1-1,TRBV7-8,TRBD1,CASSQTGVTEAFF,TGTGCCAGCAGCCAAACAGGGGTCACTGAAGCTTTCTTT
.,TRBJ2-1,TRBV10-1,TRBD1,CASGKDRGNEQFF,TGCGCCAGCGGAAAGGACAGGGGCAATGAGCAGTTCTTC
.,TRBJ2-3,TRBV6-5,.,CASRLRAYSTDTQYF,TGTGCCAGCAGGCTACGGGCTTACAGCACAGATACGCAGTATTTT
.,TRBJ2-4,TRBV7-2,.,CASSRGHENIQYF,TGTGCCAGCAGCCGCGGTCATGAAAACATTCAGTACTTC
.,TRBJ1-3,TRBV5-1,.,CASSLSHGMPGNTIYF,TGCGCCAGCAGCTTGAGCCACGGAATGCCTGGAAACACCATATATTTT
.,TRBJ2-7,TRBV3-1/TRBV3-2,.,CASSQAGISYEQYF,TGTGCCAGCAGCCAAGCGGGGATCTCCTACGAGCAGTACTTC
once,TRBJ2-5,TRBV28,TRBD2,CASSLPLSPLGGETQYF,TGTGCCAGCAGTTTACCACTCTCCCCCCTCGGGGGGGAGACCCAGTACTTC
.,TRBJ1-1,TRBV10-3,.,CATGGDMNTEAFF,TGTGCCACGGGAGGAGATATGAACACTGAAGCTTTCTTT
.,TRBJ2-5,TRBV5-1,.,CASTESVGETQYF,TGCGCCAGCACCGAGAGCGTGGGAGAGACCCAGTACTTC
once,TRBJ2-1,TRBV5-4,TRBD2,CASSPRTSGGEQFF,TGTGCCAGCAGCCCCCGGACTAGCGGGGGAGAGCAGTTCTTC
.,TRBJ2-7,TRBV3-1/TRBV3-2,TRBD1,CASSHSGTGSSYEQYF,TGTGCCAGCAGCCACTCCGGGACAGGTAGCTCCTACGAGCAGTACTTC
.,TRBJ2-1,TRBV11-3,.,CASSLDSGGNEQFF,TGTGCCAGCAGCTTAGATAGTGGTGGAAATGAGCAGTTCTTC
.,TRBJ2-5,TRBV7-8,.,CASSSDRQETQYF,TGTGCCAGCAGCTCGGACAGACAAGAGACCCAGTACTTC